What follows are 26 T cell receptor beta chains derived from one specimen sequenced in a study of graft-versus-host responses after intestinal transplantation. Data came from immunoSEQ multiplex PCR; TCRdb stores just in-frame clones and leaves some out. The sample shows 100,000 to 140,000 clones, roughly 87% of them seen only once. These receptors have no identified antigens. The specimen was unstimulated CD4+ T cells sorted from spleen or lymph node cells, collected before transplant. The receptors here all came from a human donor who was the organ donor for an intestinal transplant.

This rearrangement joins TRBV2 to TRBJ1-4; D is perhaps TRBD1 (6 bases). The CDR3 runs 15 residues. Trimming cost V 8 bases and J 15 bases, with 28 bases left between them. CDR1 is SNHLY and CDR2 is FYNNEI in the germline V gene. The CDR3 coding sequence is TGTGCCAGCGTACTGGACAGCCTCTCTCAAAAAGGAGTGTTTTTT. Translating it yields CASVLDSLSQKGVFF.

The chain combines TRBV5-1 with TRBJ1-6; no firm D call. Trimming pared 4 bases from V and 5 bases from J, leaving 13 bases between. The CDR3 is made up of 15 amino acids. The germline gives CDR1 SGHRS, CDR2 YFSETQ. CDR3 sequence: CASSITVGNNSPLHF. As DNA, the CDR3 is TGCGCCAGCAGCATCACGGTGGGTAATAATTCACCCCTCCACTTT.

This clone was observed a single time. The chain links TRBV5-5 to TRBJ2-5; D gene uncertain. Germline V gene sequence: CDR1 SGHKS, CDR2 YYEKEE (reference sequence). The CDR3 covers 14 residues. V was trimmed by 0 bases and J by 1 base, leaving 7 bases between them. This CDR3 is CASSLDVGQETQYF. The CDR3 nucleotides read TGTGCCAGCAGCTTGGATGTCGGCCAAGAGACCCAGTACTTC.

The chain joins TRBV19 to TRBJ2-7, with 10 bases that match TRBD2. The germline V gene has CDR1 LNHDA and CDR2 SQIVND (reference sequence). Trimming at V came to 4 bases and at J to 2 bases, leaving 2 bases not matched to a gene. This CDR3 is built from 14 residues. The CDR3 is CASSRTSGAYEQYF. The CDR3 DNA follows: TGTGCCAGTAGTAGGACTAGCGGAGCCTACGAGCAGTACTTC.

The chain joins TRBV6-5 to TRBJ2-7; 9 bases agree with TRBD1. Germline V CDR1 and CDR2: MNHEY, SVGAGI. CDR3 length: 13 amino acids. V was clipped by 6 bases and J by 2 bases; unmatched bases: 2. In DNA form, the CDR3 reads TGTGCCAGCAGCCGGGACAGGGCCTACGAGCAGTACTTC. Its translation: CASSRDRAYEQYF.

The chain is built from TRBV6-5 and TRBJ1-2; 7 positions match TRBD1. Germline V lookup: CDR1 MNHEY, CDR2 SVGAGI. This CDR3 comprises 15 residues. The V and J ends lost 0 bases and 4 bases, in that order; junction bases with no gene match: 5. The CDR3 spells CASSYSRAGGYGYTF. In DNA form, the CDR3 reads TGTGCCAGCAGTTACTCAAGGGCAGGGGGCTATGGCTACACCTTC.

The chain joins TRBV4-1 to TRBJ1-2; maybe TRBD1 (6 bases). Germline lookup yields CDR1 MGHRA and CDR2 YSYEKL. The CDR3 extends over 14 amino acids. Trimming removed 5 bases from V and 7 bases from J, with 17 bases in between. The DNA of the CDR3 is TGCGCCAGCAGCGCAAGGGGGATGGGGGTTGGCTACACCTTC. Its protein product is CASSARGMGVGYTF.

V is TRBV5-6 and J is TRBJ1-2, with unresolved D. The CDR3 sequence is 14 residues long. Germline assignment: CDR1 SGHDT and CDR2 YYEEEE. Trimming shortened V by 4 bases and J by 2 bases, and 12 bases separated the two germline ends. CDR3 residues: CASSPLAGNYGYTF. DNA for the CDR3: TGTGCCAGCAGCCCATTGGCGGGGAACTATGGCTACACCTTC.

This rearrangement joins TRBV10-3 to TRBJ2-7; D is unclear. The CDR3 covers 15 residues. Germline V gene sequence: CDR1 ENHRY, CDR2 SYGVKD. Trimming removed 6 bases at V and 0 bases at J, with 15 bases between. This CDR3 is CAISNGKPTSYEQYF. CDR3 DNA sequence: TGTGCCATCAGCAACGGCAAGCCGACCTCCTACGAGCAGTACTTC.

The V call is TRBV2, the J call TRBJ1-2; TRBD1 might be the D (5 bases). Looked up from germline, CDR1 is SNHLY and CDR2 is FYNNEI. V was clipped by 5 bases and J by 4 bases, with 20 bases between them. The CDR3 has 16 residues. The CDR3 region has the DNA TGTGCCAGCAGTCCGAGCGACCCGGGGAGGGGCTATGGCTACACCTTC. It yields the protein CASSPSDPGRGYGYTF.

This clone was observed a single time. The chain has TRBV18 and TRBJ2-1, with 7 positions matching TRBD2. There are 19 residues in the CDR3. The trim removed 3 bases at V and 0 bases at J, leaving 14 bases unmatched. From germline, CDR1 is KGHSH and CDR2 LQKENI. The CDR3 is CASSPLRSSGAGSYNEQFF. DNA for the CDR3: TGTGCCAGCTCACCCCTACGTAGCAGCGGGGCCGGCTCCTACAATGAGCAGTTCTTC.

The V and J genes are TRBV11-2 and TRBJ1-2; tentative D call: TRBD1 (5 bases). CDR1 and CDR2 from the germline V gene are SGHAT and FQNNGV. The V end was cut by 0 bases, the J end by 7 bases, with 9 bases between. The CDR3 has 13 amino acids. The CDR3 loop reads CASSLEIQGGYTF. For the CDR3, the DNA is TGTGCCAGCAGCTTAGAAATCCAGGGTGGCTACACCTTC.

This clone was counted a few times. The chain links TRBV19 to TRBJ2-2, with 7 positions matching TRBD1. The germline CDR1 and CDR2 sequences are LNHDA and SQIVND (reference sequence). Losses at the gene ends were 7 bases for V and 4 bases for J; bases not matched to a gene: 6. This CDR3 region has 14 residues. CDR3 region: CASNLDRATGELFF. The CDR3 nucleotides read TGTGCCAGTAACCTTGACAGGGCCACCGGGGAGCTGTTTTTT. The whole variable domain, remainder taken from reference TRBV19 and TRBJ2-2, is DGGITQSPKYLFRKEGQNVTLSCEQNLNHDAMYWYRQDPGQGLRLIYYSQIVNDFQKGDIAEGYSVSREKKESFPLTVTSAQKNPTAFYLCASNLDRATGELFFGEGSRLTVL.

The V call is TRBV5-4, the J call TRBJ1-5; D is uncertain. The CDR3 contains 12 residues. V was shortened by 1 base and J by 6 bases, with 5 bases between the two germline ends. Germline V gene lookup returns CDR1 SGHNT and CDR2 YYREEE (reference sequence). The CDR3 coding sequence is TGTGCCAGCAGCTTGCTTGGTCAGCCCCAGCATTTT. This gives the protein CASSLLGQPQHF.

The CDR3 spells CASSESGTSGMYEQYF. The CDR3 DNA is TGCGCCAGCAGTGAGTCGGGGACTAGCGGGATGTACGAGCAGTACTTC. The J gene is TRBJ2-5, the V gene TRBV10-1, with TRBD2 matching 13 bases. The DNA end is more similar to TRBJ2-7, so the J call may be wrong. This CDR3 spans 16 amino acids. The V gene's germline CDR1 is WNHNN and CDR2 SYGVQD (reference sequence).

V usage is TRBV6-1 and J usage is TRBJ1-1; tentatively, D is TRBD1 (6 bases). CDR1 and CDR2 (germline): MNHNS, SASEGT. Trimming cost V 5 bases and J 9 bases, with 22 bases left between them. The CDR3 contains 15 residues. This chain's CDR3 is CASSRVGGGEGKAFF. In DNA, the CDR3 is TGTGCCAGCAGTAGAGTAGGTGGGGGCGAGGGAAAAGCTTTCTTT.

The V call is TRBV27, the J call TRBJ2-3; 9 nucleotides line up with TRBD1. V was pared by 7 bases and J by 4 bases, with 6 bases of the junction left unmatched. The CDR3 length is 14 residues. Germline CDR1 and CDR2: MNHEY and SMNVEV (reference sequence). The CDR3: CASTRDRAADTQYF. The CDR3 coding sequence is TGTGCCAGCACCCGGGACAGGGCCGCAGATACGCAGTATTTT.

This clone was counted between two and nine times. J is TRBJ1-3 and V is TRBV15; no definite D call. Germline assignment: CDR1 LNHNV and CDR2 YYDKDF (reference sequence). The CDR3 consists of 15 residues. The V end lost 1 base, the J end lost 0 bases, and 7 bases lay between the germline ends. The CDR3 DNA follows: TGTGCCACCAGCAGAGCCTCAGTCTCTGGAAACACCATATATTTT. It yields the protein CATSRASVSGNTIYF. The full variable domain, rest sourced from reference TRBV15 and TRBJ1-3, is DAMVIQNPRYQVTQFGKPVTLSCSQTLNHNVMYWYQQKSSQAPKLLFHYYDKDFNNEADTPDNFQSRRPNTSFCFLDIRSPGLGDTAMYLCATSRASVSGNTIYFGEGSWLTVV.

This clone appeared once. The rearrangement links TRBV4-1 to TRBJ2-5; TRBD2 agrees at 7 bases. Germline loops: CDR1 MGHRA, CDR2 YSYEKL. The CDR3 loop spans 14 amino acids. The V and J ends lost 4 bases and 9 bases, in that order; junction bases with no gene match: 11. The CDR3 loop reads CASSPLAEKGAQYF. For the CDR3, the DNA is TGCGCCAGCAGCCCGCTAGCGGAGAAGGGTGCCCAGTACTTC.

V usage is TRBV10-3 and J usage is TRBJ2-7; D is uncertain. The germline V gene has CDR1 ENHRY and CDR2 SYGVKD. V was shortened by 0 bases and J by 3 bases, with 9 bases between the two germline ends. The CDR3 is 14 residues long. CDR3 coding DNA: TGTGCCATCAGTGAGTCCGGGTTCAACTACGAGCAGTACTTC. Translating it yields CAISESGFNYEQYF.

The rearrangement links TRBV6-5 to TRBJ1-3; maybe TRBD1 (5 bases). The CDR3 is 15 residues long. V lost 5 bases to trimming and J lost 0 bases, with 11 bases between them. From germline, CDR1 is MNHEY and CDR2 SVGAGI. The DNA of the CDR3 is TGTGCCAGCAGTAGCGGGGACGGCTCTGGAAACACCATATATTTT. The encoded protein is CASSSGDGSGNTIYF.

The chain links TRBV18 to TRBJ1-2, with D unclear. Trimming shortened V by 2 bases and J by 4 bases, and 14 bases separated the two germline ends. The CDR3 contains 15 residues. Germline lookup yields CDR1 KGHSH and CDR2 LQKENI. The CDR3 region is CASSPFTGFAYGYTF. In DNA form, the CDR3 reads TGTGCCAGCTCACCATTCACGGGGTTCGCCTATGGCTACACCTTC.

The rearrangement joins TRBV29-1 to TRBJ2-5; the D gene is possibly TRBD1 (6 bases). Germline CDR1 reads SQVTM; CDR2 reads ANQGSEA. The CDR3 is 13 amino acids. Trimming took off 4 bases at V and 4 bases at J, with 13 bases between the two ends. CDR3 nucleotide sequence: TGCAGCGTTGTAGGACAGTTCACAGAGACCCAGTACTTC. It specifies CSVVGQFTETQYF.

This chain links TRBV7-2 with TRBJ2-1, with 7 bases lining up with TRBD2. The junction had 3 bases not matched to a gene; V was cut back by 1 base and J by 3 bases. The CDR3 length is 15 residues. Germline V CDR1 and CDR2: SGHTA, FQGNSA. The CDR3 is CASSLDGRFYNEQFF. The CDR3 DNA is TGTGCCAGCAGCTTAGACGGGAGGTTCTACAATGAGCAGTTCTTC.

This clone has just one count. This chain uses TRBV6-5 with TRBJ1-1; possible D gene TRBD1, 5 bases. CDR3 length: 12 residues. The V and J ends lost 6 bases and 11 bases respectively, with 16 bases between them. CDR1 is MNHEY, CDR2 SVGAGI, per germline. The CDR3 DNA is TGTGCCAGCAGCGGGGGGAGAATCGGGGCTTTCTTT. Residues: CASSGGRIGAFF.

The J gene is TRBJ1-1, the V gene TRBV9; TRBD1 is a possible D gene (6 bases). Trimming left V 2 bases short and J 4 bases short, with 9 bases between. Per germline, CDR1 SGDLS and CDR2 YYNGEE. This CDR3 comprises 13 residues. CDR3 sequence: CASSVRGGTEAFF. The CDR3 DNA reads as TGTGCCAGCAGCGTCAGGGGAGGCACTGAAGCTTTCTTT.